A single sample is the source of the 32 T cell receptor beta chains below, sequenced in a study of OX40 agonist ivuxolimab in advanced cancers. The table came from immunoSEQ multiplex PCR; TCRdb's copy has only in-frame clones and leaves some out. Among about 70,000 clones, 65% to 90% were seen once, and the ten largest hold less than 0.65%. This specimen was CD4+ or CD8+ T cells sorted from blood, taken in a trial of the OX40 agonist ivuxolimab. These receptors originate from an adult with an advanced solid tumor such as melanoma, head and neck, liver or kidney cancer.

The chain couples TRBV11-3 to TRBJ2-1, with D hard to call. CDR1 is SGHNT, CDR2 YENEEA, per germline. The CDR3 has 12 residues. Trimming shortened V by 3 bases and J by 9 bases, and 9 bases separated the two germline ends. DNA for the CDR3: TGTGCCAGCAGCTTTCGGTTCAGTGAGCAGTTCTTC. This codes for CASSFRFSEQFF.

The chain uses TRBV7-2 and TRBJ1-1; a weak D match, TRBD1 (6 bases). Germline CDR1 and CDR2: SGHTA and FQGNSA. The CDR3 runs to 15 residues. Trimming took 2 bases from V and 1 from J, leaving 11 bases between them. CDR3 amino acids: CASSLPPQGNTEAFF. CDR3 nucleotide sequence: TGTGCCAGCAGCTTACCGCCACAGGGGAACACTGAAGCTTTCTTT.

There are many counts of this clone. This chain links TRBV7-9 with TRBJ2-3; D gene ambiguous. The CDR3 has 13 amino acids. With 1 base removed from V and 0 bases from J, the gap between germline ends came to 2 bases. Germline CDR1 SEHNR, CDR2 FQNEAQ (reference sequence). CDR3 amino acids: CASSLGSTDTQYF. CDR3 nucleotide sequence: TGTGCCAGCAGCTTAGGGAGCACAGATACGCAGTATTTT.

The genes are TRBV19 and TRBJ1-6; possibly TRBD1 for D (5 bases). CDR1 and CDR2 from the germline V gene are LNHDA and SQIVND (reference sequence). The CDR3 contains 14 residues. V lost 10 bases and J lost 3, with 13 bases in between. CDR3 coding DNA: TGTGCCACTTGGGACCGGTACTATAATTCACCCCTCCACTTT. Residues: CATWDRYYNSPLHF.

As regards this clone: The same CDR3 also results from other DNA sequences found in this sample. J is TRBJ2-3 and V is TRBV9; D unresolved. Germline values: CDR1 SGDLS, CDR2 YYNGEE. Trimming stripped 0 bases from V and 4 bases from J, with 3 bases between. The CDR3 spans 12 residues. In DNA form, the CDR3 reads TGTGCCAGCAGCGTAGTGCCAGATACGCAGTATTTT. Protein product: CASSVVPDTQYF.

The table lists this clone with a few counts. V is TRBV7-8 and J is TRBJ2-5; D ambiguous. Trimming cost V 2 bases and J 5 bases, with 9 bases left between them. CDR3 length: 13 residues. Germline assignment: CDR1 SGHVS and CDR2 FQNEAQ. This CDR3 reads CASSLTRVETQYF. CDR3 sequence (DNA): TGTGCCAGCAGCTTAACACGGGTTGAGACCCAGTACTTC.

Here the CDR3 reads CAISEPQLGTQETQYF. In DNA, the CDR3 is TGTGCCATCAGTGAGCCTCAACTGGGGACCCAAGAGACCCAGTACTTC. The chain is built from TRBV10-3 and TRBJ2-5, with D possibly called TRBD1 or TRBD2 (5 bases each). Germline V gives CDR1 ENHRY, CDR2 SYGVKD. The CDR3 totals 16 residues. V gave up 2 bases and J gave up 1 base, with 14 bases separating them.

This chain joins TRBV4-1 and TRBJ2-7; maybe TRBD2 (6 bases). Germline CDR1 and CDR2: MGHRA and YSYEKL. The CDR3 contains 14 residues. V gave up 1 base and J gave up 4 bases, with 11 bases separating them. In DNA form, the CDR3 reads TGCGCCAGCAGCCAAGGACTAGGTCTGTACGAGCAGTACTTC. The encoded protein is CASSQGLGLYEQYF.

This chain uses TRBV30 with TRBJ1-4; TRBD1 is a possible D gene (5 bases). CDR1 and CDR2 from the germline V gene are GTSNPN and SVGIG (reference sequence). Trimming took off 0 bases at V and 4 bases at J, with 12 bases between the two ends. This CDR3 comprises 15 residues. Here the CDR3 DNA reads TGTGCCTGGAGTGTAGGGCAAGGGGTTAATGAAAAACTGTTTTTT. Encoded protein: CAWSVGQGVNEKLFF.

CDR3 region: CSVDLQGNTGELFF. The CDR3 DNA is TGCAGCGTTGATCTGCAGGGGAACACCGGGGAGCTGTTTTTT. The rearrangement uses TRBV29-1 and TRBJ2-2; the D gene is possibly TRBD1 (5 bases). Trimming cost V 3 bases and J 1 base, with 9 bases left between them. The CDR3 has 14 amino acids. Germline CDR1 SQVTM, CDR2 ANQGSEA.

The chain combines TRBV18 with TRBJ2-1, with D perhaps TRBD1 (8 bases). The CDR3 contains 17 residues. Germline V gene data show CDR1 as KGHSH and CDR2 as LQKENI. Trimming stripped 2 bases from V and 0 bases from J, with 14 bases between. CDR3 DNA: TGTGCCAGCTCACCAAACAGGGGGGGCAGCTCCTACAATGAGCAGTTCTTC. Its translation: CASSPNRGGSSYNEQFF.

The CDR3 loop reads CASSGGYNSPLHF. Written as DNA, the CDR3 is TGTGCCAGCTCCGGCGGGTATAATTCACCCCTCCACTTT. The chain uses TRBV6-5 and TRBJ1-6; D not certain. This CDR3 spans 13 amino acids. Trimming cost V 8 bases and J 4 bases, with 9 bases left between them. The germline gives CDR1 MNHEY, CDR2 SVGAGI.

This chain joins TRBV29-1 and TRBJ1-3; D gene ambiguous. V lost 3 bases to trimming and J lost 5 bases, with 11 bases between them. The CDR3 contains 13 residues. The germline gives CDR1 SQVTM, CDR2 ANQGSEA. The CDR3 nucleotides are TGCAGCGTTGAGGACCGGAGACGAAACACCATATATTTT. Translating gives CSVEDRRRNTIYF.

The rearrangement links TRBV5-1 to TRBJ2-5, with 12 bases matching TRBD2. After removal of 4 bases from V and 2 bases from J, the junction contained 12 bases not matched to a gene. This CDR3 contains 18 residues. Germline V gene data show CDR1 as SGHRS and CDR2 as YFSETQ. The DNA for the CDR3 is TGCGCCAGCAGCCCTGGACTAGCGGGGTTTGGGGCGCAAGAGACCCAGTACTTC. Its protein is CASSPGLAGFGAQETQYF.

The J gene is TRBJ2-7, the V gene TRBV13; D not resolved. CDR3 size: 13 residues. CDR1 PRHDT and CDR2 FYEKMQ come from the germline V gene (reference sequence). Trimming stripped 3 bases from V and 5 bases from J, with 11 bases between. CDR3 in amino acids: CASSFRTRHEQYF. CDR3 nucleotide sequence: TGTGCCAGCAGCTTCCGGACCCGTCACGAGCAGTACTTC.

This CDR3 reads CASRNQGSEQYF. The CDR3 nucleotides are TGTGCCAGCAGAAACCAGGGATCCGAGCAGTACTTC. The chain has TRBV6-6 and TRBJ2-7; weak D call: TRBD1 (5 bases). The CDR3 is 12 residues long. V shed 6 bases and J shed 6 bases, with 12 bases lying between them. Germline-derived CDR1 and CDR2 are MNHNY and SVGAGI (reference sequence).

V gene TRBV11-3 combines with J gene TRBJ2-1; D uncertain. Trimming took 0 bases from V and 8 from J, leaving 5 bases between them. Germline-derived CDR1 and CDR2 are SGHNT and YENEEA. This CDR3 has 12 amino acids. CDR3 in amino acids: CASSLDGDEQFF. CDR3 bases: TGTGCCAGCAGCTTAGATGGGGATGAGCAGTTCTTC.

The rearrangement uses TRBV30 and TRBJ2-3; D gene uncertain. V lost 4 bases, J lost 0 bases, and 8 bases lay in between. The CDR3 sequence is 13 residues long. Germline CDR1 and CDR2: GTSNPN and SVGIG (reference sequence). CDR3 sequence: CAWTRFSTDTQYF. The DNA for the CDR3 is TGTGCCTGGACCAGGTTCAGCACAGATACGCAGTATTTT. The entire variable domain, with the rest obtained from reference TRBV30 and TRBJ2-3, is as follows: SQTIHQWPATLVQPVGSPLSLECTVEGTSNPNLYWYRQAAGRGLQLLFYSVGIGQISSEVPQNLSASRPQDRQFILSSKKLLLSDSGFYLCAWTRFSTDTQYFGPGTRLTVL.

The V call is TRBV5-6, the J call TRBJ1-2, with TRBD1 identical over 9 bases. Germline-derived CDR1 and CDR2 are SGHDT and YYEEEE. Trimming at V came to 2 bases and at J to 6 bases, leaving 11 bases not matched to a gene. This CDR3 region has 16 residues. This chain's CDR3 is CASSFRDRDGTDGYTF. CDR3 nucleotides: TGTGCCAGCAGCTTCCGGGACAGGGATGGCACGGATGGCTACACCTTC.

The chain joins TRBV14 to TRBJ1-1; D perhaps matches TRBD1 (5 bases). CDR3 length: 15 amino acids. Trimming cost V 0 bases and J 5 bases, with 13 bases left between them. CDR1 is SGHDN, CDR2 FVKESK, per germline. The CDR3 here is CASSQEGPLRTEAFF. The CDR3 nucleotides read TGTGCCAGCAGCCAAGAGGGACCCCTGAGGACTGAAGCTTTCTTT.

This chain uses TRBV11-2 with TRBJ1-1; D remains unclear. V was pared by 2 bases and J by 1 base, with 11 bases between. This CDR3 has 15 residues. Germline V lookup: CDR1 SGHAT, CDR2 FQNNGV. This CDR3 is CASSLPAYRNTEAFF. The CDR3 nucleotides are TGTGCCAGCAGCTTACCCGCGTATAGGAACACTGAAGCTTTCTTT.

The chain employs TRBV19 and TRBJ2-3; 7 bases map to TRBD2. The trim removed 10 bases at V and 0 bases at J, leaving 4 bases unmatched. The CDR3 loop spans 13 amino acids. The V gene's germline CDR1 is LNHDA and CDR2 SQIVND (reference sequence). The CDR3 DNA is TGTGCCACCCGACTAGCCAGCACAGATACGCAGTATTTT. Translating gives CATRLASTDTQYF.

This clone was seen only a few times. The rearrangement links TRBV7-2 to TRBJ1-1; D not certain. Germline-derived CDR1 and CDR2 are SGHTA and FQGNSA. Trimming pared 2 bases from V and 0 bases from J, leaving 7 bases between. The CDR3 is made up of 14 amino acids. CDR3 coding DNA: TGTGCCAGCAGCTTACTACATATGAACACTGAAGCTTTCTTT. It encodes CASSLLHMNTEAFF.

V is TRBV11-2 and J is TRBJ2-1; TRBD1 agrees at 8 bases. V dropped 4 bases and J dropped 0; count of bases not matched to a gene: 8. Germline V gene data show CDR1 as SGHAT and CDR2 as FQNNGV. The CDR3 extends over 17 amino acids. The CDR3: CASSSRGQGFSYNEQFF. The CDR3 region has the DNA TGTGCCAGCAGCTCGAGAGGACAGGGTTTCTCCTACAATGAGCAGTTCTTC. Variable domain in full (rest from reference TRBV11-2 and TRBJ2-1): EAGVAQSPRYKIIEKRQSVAFWCNPISGHATLYWYQQILGQGPKLLIQFQNNGVVDDSQLPKDRFSAERLKGVDSTLKIQPAKLEDSAVYLCASSSRGQGFSYNEQFFGPGTRLTVL.

CDR3 nucleotide sequence: TGTGCCAGCAGCAGGGGACAGGGTGGGTACGAGCAGTACTTC. It codes for CASSRGQGGYEQYF. The V call is TRBV4-2, the J call TRBJ2-7; 9 nucleotides agree with TRBD1. V lost 5 bases to trimming and J lost 4 bases; unmatched junction nucleotides: 6. The CDR3 loop spans 14 amino acids. Germline CDR1 reads LGHNA; CDR2 reads YNFKEQ.

The chain links TRBV20-1 to TRBJ1-3, with D unresolved. The germline V gene has CDR1 DFQATT and CDR2 SNEGSKA (reference sequence). The V end was cut by 8 bases, the J end by 0 bases, with 5 bases between. This CDR3 comprises 11 residues. This chain's CDR3 is CSSLSGNTIYF. The CDR3 coding sequence is TGCAGTTCACTCTCTGGAAACACCATATATTTT.

The chain joins TRBV28 to TRBJ2-7; 7 nucleotides line up with TRBD1. Trimming removed 6 bases from V and 0 bases from J; junction bases left unmatched: 8. Per germline, CDR1 MDHEN and CDR2 SYDVKM. There are 15 residues in the CDR3. The CDR3: CASRPGTASSYEQYF. CDR3 in DNA: TGTGCCAGCAGACCTGGGACAGCTTCCTCCTACGAGCAGTACTTC.

The chain is built from TRBV19 and TRBJ2-5; either TRBD1 or TRBD2 may fit D (5 bases each). The germline V and J ends were trimmed by 5 bases and 4 bases, with 11 bases remaining between them. The CDR3 is 13 amino acids. Per the germline V gene, CDR1 is LNHDA and CDR2 is SQIVND (reference sequence). CDR3 protein: CASSRRGAETQYF. The CDR3 nucleotides read TGTGCCAGTAGTCGAAGAGGGGCAGAGACCCAGTACTTC. Complete variable domain (other parts from reference TRBV19 and TRBJ2-5): DGGITQSPKYLFRKEGQNVTLSCEQNLNHDAMYWYRQDPGQGLRLIYYSQIVNDFQKGDIAEGYSVSREKKESFPLTVTSAQKNPTAFYLCASSRRGAETQYFGPGTRLLVL.

The rearrangement uses TRBV7-7 and TRBJ2-3, with 7 bases that match TRBD2. Germline-derived CDR1 and CDR2 are SSHAT and FNYEAQ (reference sequence). CDR3 length equals 13 residues. After removal of 4 bases from V and 8 bases from J, the junction contained 6 bases not matched to a gene. CDR3 DNA sequence: TGTGCCAGCAGCTCCCTGGGGGAGGGTACGCAGTATTTT. Its translation: CASSSLGEGTQYF.

This chain links TRBV2 with TRBJ1-4, with D perhaps TRBD1 (6 bases). CDR3 size: 13 residues. V was cut by 6 bases and J by 4 bases, with 9 bases left in between. CDR1 and CDR2 (germline): SNHLY, FYNNEI. The CDR3 protein is CASRGAHNEKLFF. CDR3 coding DNA: TGTGCCAGCAGGGGGGCCCATAATGAAAAACTGTTTTTT. The entire variable domain, with the rest obtained from reference TRBV2 and TRBJ1-4, is as follows: EPEVTQTPSHQVTQMGQEVILRCVPISNHLYFYWYRQILGQKVEFLVSFYNNEISEKSEIFDDQFSVERPDGSNFTLKIRSTKLEDSAMYFCASRGAHNEKLFFGSGTQLSVL.

The chain uses TRBV27 and TRBJ2-7; D could derive from TRBD1 or TRBD2 (5 bases each). The CDR3 runs 14 residues. CDR1 and CDR2 from the germline V gene are MNHEY and SMNVEV (reference sequence). Between the trimmed V and J ends, which lost 5 bases and 4 bases, there was a span of 15 bases. CDR3 coding DNA: TGTGCCAGCAGTCCCAATCAATGGGGGTACGAGCAGTACTTC. Translation: CASSPNQWGYEQYF.

The J gene is TRBJ2-5, the V gene TRBV10-2; D tentatively fits TRBD1 or TRBD2 (5 bases each). V lost 7 bases to trimming and J lost 2 bases, with 11 bases between them. The CDR3 covers 13 residues. CDR1 and CDR2 from the germline V gene are WSHSY and SAAADI. The CDR3 loop is CASNTWGQETQYF. The CDR3 DNA is TGCGCCAGCAACACGTGGGGGCAAGAGACCCAGTACTTC.